The clone carrying this T cell receptor beta chain occurred many times. Its target is not known. The data were obtained in a study of CD8+CD57+ T cells in acquired aplastic anemia. Looking at the study overall: Sorted CD4+ and CD8+ cells yielded 2.5 to 3.5 ug of DNA on average. The study's findings and limits: CD8+ Simpson's diversity in patients was not significantly different from that in controls.

All sequencing subjects had displayed CD8+CD57+ cell expansion on flow cytometry. TCR beta VDJ and CDR3 profiles were obtained from a genomic DNA template. Each CDR3 protein gets one entry after TCRdb re-called the reads with MiXCR. This table has about 190,000 distinct CDR3 sequences, 40% to 55% appearing once. This receptor was taken from a human donor with aplastic anemia. Source material: sorted CD4+, CD8+, or CD8+CD57+ T cells (not recorded which) from PBMCs.

CDR3 nucleotide sequence: TGTGCCAGTAGTCGGACATCCGGGGGCTATGGCTACACCTTC. Its protein product is CASSRTSGGYGYTF. The rearrangement links TRBV19 to TRBJ1-2; possible D gene TRBD1, 5 bases. This CDR3 is built from 14 residues. The V end lost 5 bases, the J end lost 4 bases, and 14 bases lay between the germline ends. The germline V gene encodes CDR1 LNHDA and CDR2 SQIVND (reference sequence).